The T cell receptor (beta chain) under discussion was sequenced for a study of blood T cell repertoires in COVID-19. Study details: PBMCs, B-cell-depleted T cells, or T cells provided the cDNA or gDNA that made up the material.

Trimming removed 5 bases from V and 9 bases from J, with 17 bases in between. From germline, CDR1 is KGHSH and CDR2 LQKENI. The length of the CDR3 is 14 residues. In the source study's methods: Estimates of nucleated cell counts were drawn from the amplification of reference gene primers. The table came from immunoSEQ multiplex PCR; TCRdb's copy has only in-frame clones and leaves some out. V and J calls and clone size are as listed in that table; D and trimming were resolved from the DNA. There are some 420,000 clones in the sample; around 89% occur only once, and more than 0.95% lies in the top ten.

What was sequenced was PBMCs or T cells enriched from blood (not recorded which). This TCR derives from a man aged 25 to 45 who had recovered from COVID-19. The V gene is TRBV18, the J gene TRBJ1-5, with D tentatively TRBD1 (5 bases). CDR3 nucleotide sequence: TGTGCCAGCTCATCCCCGGGGGGTCCGGGGCCCCAGCATTTT. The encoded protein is CASSSPGGPGPQHF.